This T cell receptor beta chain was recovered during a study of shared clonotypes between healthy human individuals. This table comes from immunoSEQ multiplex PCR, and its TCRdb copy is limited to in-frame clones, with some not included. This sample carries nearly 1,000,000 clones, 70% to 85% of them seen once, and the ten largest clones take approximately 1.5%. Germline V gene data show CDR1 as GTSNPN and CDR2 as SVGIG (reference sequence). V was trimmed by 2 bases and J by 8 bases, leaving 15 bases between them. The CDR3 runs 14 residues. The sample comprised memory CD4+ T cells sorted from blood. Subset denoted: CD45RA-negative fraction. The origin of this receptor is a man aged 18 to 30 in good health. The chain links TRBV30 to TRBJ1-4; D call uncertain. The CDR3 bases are TGTGCCTGGAGTTTGCCGGCTTTCATAGAAAAACTGTTTTTT. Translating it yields CAWSLPAFIEKLFF. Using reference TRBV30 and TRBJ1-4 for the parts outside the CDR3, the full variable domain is SQTIHQWPATLVQPVGSPLSLECTVEGTSNPNLYWYRQAAGRGLQLLFYSVGIGQISSEVPQNLSASRPQDRQFILSSKKLLLSDSGFYLCAWSLPAFIEKLFFGSGTQLSVL.